This passage covers 20 T cell receptor beta chains from one sample sequenced in a study of blood T cell repertoires in COVID-19. Measured with immunoSEQ multiplex PCR; TCRdb has only the in-frame clones, and not every one. Altogether approximately 34,000 clones are present, 80% being singletons, with the ten largest covering approximately 14%. Sequencing used peripheral blood. These receptors all come from an older woman with acute or convalescent COVID-19.

This clone was seen only once. The chain uses TRBV5-1 and TRBJ2-5; 12 bases line up with TRBD2. CDR3 length: 18 amino acids. Germline loops: CDR1 SGHRS, CDR2 YFSETQ. The V gene end was trimmed by 0 bases and the J gene end by 2 bases; junction bases not matched to a gene: 8. The DNA for the CDR3 is TGCGCCAGCAGCTTGGCCTGGCTAGCGGGAGGGGCACAAGAGACCCAGTACTTC. This translates into CASSLAWLAGGAQETQYF.

The table lists this clone with a few counts. The chain is built from TRBV6-4 and TRBJ2-2; 9 bases are a match to TRBD2. The CDR3 has 16 residues. V was clipped by 6 bases and J by 5 bases; unmatched bases: 10. CDR1 MRHNA and CDR2 SNTAGT come from the germline V gene. Here the CDR3 reads CASSPSAGGRTGELFF. CDR3 nucleotide sequence: TGTGCCAGCAGCCCATCAGCGGGGGGTCGGACCGGGGAGCTGTTTTTT.

This chain uses TRBV10-2 with TRBJ2-7; 8 bases are a match to TRBD1. CDR1 is WSHSY and CDR2 is SAAADI in the germline V gene. This CDR3 region has 15 residues. Trimming cost V 3 bases and J 6 bases; bases outside gene matches: 10. CDR3 protein: CASSDPRGLVFEQYF. Here the CDR3 DNA reads TGCGCCAGCAGTGATCCCAGGGGGCTGGTCTTCGAGCAGTACTTC.

This clone has just a few counts. V and J are TRBV3-1 (or the pseudogene TRBV3-2) and TRBJ2-5, with unresolved D. V was pared by 5 bases and J by 6 bases, with 13 bases between. The CDR3 spans 13 residues. CDR1 and CDR2 (germline): LGHDT, YNNKEL (reference sequence). The chain's CDR3 is CASSDSLRQTQYF. The CDR3, as DNA: TGTGCCAGCAGCGACTCCCTGCGGCAGACCCAGTACTTC.

V gene TRBV15 combines with J gene TRBJ1-1; TRBD1 is a possible D gene (6 bases). In germline, CDR1 is LNHNV, CDR2 YYDKDF (reference sequence). Trimming cost V 8 bases and J 3 bases, with 19 bases left between them. The CDR3 length is 15 residues. The CDR3 is CATQGTRGRYTEAFF. CDR3 in DNA: TGTGCCACCCAGGGGACAAGGGGCCGGTACACTGAAGCTTTCTTT.

The V call is TRBV5-8, the J call TRBJ1-5; no clear D. Germline CDR1 is SGHTS and CDR2 is YDEGEE. Trimming removed 0 bases at V and 4 bases at J, with 8 bases between. CDR3 length equals 14 residues. The CDR3 reads CASSLDSFNQPQHF. CDR3 coding DNA: TGTGCCAGCAGCTTGGACAGTTTTAATCAGCCCCAGCATTTT.

The gene calls are TRBV7-2 and TRBJ2-1; D gene uncertain. Germline CDR1 is SGHTA and CDR2 is FQGNSA. The ends were cut back, 5 bases at V and 5 bases at J, with 13 bases in the middle. The CDR3 runs 14 residues. The CDR3 loop is CASSLSRLDNEQFF. DNA for the CDR3: TGTGCCAGCAGCCTTTCGAGACTGGACAATGAGCAGTTCTTC.

The chain uses TRBV19 and TRBJ2-7; TRBD1 matches at 8 bases. Trimming cost V 0 bases and J 7 bases; bases outside gene matches: 8. The CDR3 contains 15 residues. The germline V gene has CDR1 LNHDA and CDR2 SQIVND (reference sequence). CDR3 residues: CASSIDVTGEFEQYF. The DNA of the CDR3 is TGTGCCAGTAGTATAGATGTGACAGGGGAATTTGAGCAGTACTTC.

CDR3 nucleotides: TGTGCCAGTACCCTATCTTCCACAGATACGCAGTATTTT. This encodes CASTLSSTDTQYF. The gene calls are TRBV11-2 and TRBJ2-3; no definite D call. The V end was cut by 9 bases, the J end by 2 bases, with 12 bases between. Germline CDR1 is SGHAT and CDR2 is FQNNGV. This CDR3 is built from 13 residues.

This clone occurred many times. The V gene is TRBV9, the J gene TRBJ2-3; D remains unclear. This CDR3 spans 14 amino acids. Germline V gene data show CDR1 as SGDLS and CDR2 as YYNGEE. Between the trimmed V and J ends, which lost 4 bases and 1 base, there was a span of 10 bases. The CDR3 loop reads CASSPEQRTDTQYF. The CDR3 DNA is TGTGCCAGCAGCCCGGAGCAGCGCACAGATACGCAGTATTTT.

The chain has TRBV9 and TRBJ1-1; D unresolved. With 0 bases removed from V and 1 base from J, the gap between germline ends came to 13 bases. CDR1 SGDLS and CDR2 YYNGEE come from the germline V gene. The CDR3 length is 16 residues. CDR3 residues: CASSVVRSLANTEAFF. The CDR3 DNA reads as TGTGCCAGCAGCGTAGTCAGGTCCCTTGCGAACACTGAAGCTTTCTTT.

The gene calls are TRBV6-6 and TRBJ2-5; 7 bases match TRBD2. V dropped 4 bases and J dropped 3; count of bases not matched to a gene: 5. The germline V gene encodes CDR1 MNHNY and CDR2 SVGAGI (reference sequence). The length of the CDR3 is 14 residues. CDR3 sequence reads: CASSLAGREETQYF. CDR3 coding DNA: TGTGCCAGCAGTTTGGCAGGGAGGGAAGAGACCCAGTACTTC.

This clone was detected a few times. This chain's CDR3 is CASIMGQIGTDTQYF. As DNA, the CDR3 is TGTGCCAGCATTATGGGACAGATTGGCACAGATACGCAGTATTTT. The V and J genes are TRBV6-5 and TRBJ2-3; TRBD1 matches at 7 bases. The V and J ends lost 7 bases and 1 base, in that order; junction bases with no gene match: 8. The CDR3 loop spans 15 amino acids. The V gene's germline CDR1 is MNHEY and CDR2 SVGAGI.

In this sample, this clone turned up once. The chain couples TRBV4-2 to TRBJ2-1; TRBD1 might be the D (5 bases). This CDR3 has 20 amino acids. The V gene's germline CDR1 is LGHNA and CDR2 YNFKEQ. With 0 bases removed from V and 0 bases from J, the gap between germline ends came to 21 bases. This CDR3 is CASSQEAPQGIDLSYNEQFF. The CDR3 coding sequence is TGTGCCAGCAGCCAAGAAGCCCCTCAGGGTATTGACCTCTCCTACAATGAGCAGTTCTTC.

This clone was counted only a few times. This sequence joins TRBV7-2 and TRBJ2-7; D is possibly TRBD2 (6 bases). The length of the CDR3 is 16 residues. Looked up from germline, CDR1 is SGHTA and CDR2 is FQGNSA. V lost 5 bases and J 0 bases, leaving 17 bases between the germline ends. CDR3 nucleotide sequence: TGTGCCAGCAGCCTTAGCGGAGCCAGTGGCTCCTACGAGCAGTACTTC. Amino acid sequence: CASSLSGASGSYEQYF.

This chain links TRBV6-2 or TRBV6-3 with TRBJ2-5; 9 bases fit TRBD1. CDR1 and CDR2 (germline): MNHEY, SVGEGT. Unmatched junction bases numbered 4, after V lost 4 bases and J lost 7 bases. CDR3 length: 13 amino acids. DNA of the CDR3: TGTGCCAGCAGTTCGGACAGGGGAGGGACCCAGTACTTC. Residues: CASSSDRGGTQYF.

The rearrangement joins TRBV5-1 to TRBJ1-5; D gene uncertain. The CDR3 sequence is 12 residues long. The germline V gene encodes CDR1 SGHRS and CDR2 YFSETQ. The V end lost 0 bases, the J end lost 9 bases, and 7 bases lay between the germline ends. CDR3 nucleotides: TGCGCCAGCAGCTTGGACAGCGGGCCCCAGCATTTT. It is translated as CASSLDSGPQHF.

The chain uses TRBV7-2 and TRBJ1-1, with 7 bases aligning to TRBD1. The CDR3 runs 14 residues. CDR1 is SGHTA and CDR2 is FQGNSA in the germline V gene. Trimming cost V 3 bases and J 1 base; bases outside gene matches: 2. The CDR3 sequence: CASSLGQQNTEAFF. DNA of the CDR3: TGTGCCAGCAGCTTGGGACAGCAGAACACTGAAGCTTTCTTT.

This clone turned up a few times. The genes are TRBV6-5 and TRBJ1-2; the D is unclear. In germline, CDR1 is MNHEY, CDR2 SVGAGI. This CDR3 has 13 residues. Trimming removed 4 bases at V and 5 bases at J, with 11 bases between. The CDR3 region is CASSSEGRYGYTF. Written as DNA, the CDR3 is TGTGCCAGCAGTTCGGAAGGGAGATATGGCTACACCTTC.

The chain recombines TRBV11-2 with TRBJ2-3, with 9 bases aligning to TRBD2. This CDR3 spans 16 amino acids. Germline CDR1 and CDR2: SGHAT and FQNNGV. V was clipped by 1 base and J by 4 bases; unmatched bases: 6. This chain's CDR3 is CASSLGNSGSPDTQYF. Here the CDR3 DNA reads TGTGCCAGCAGCTTAGGTAATAGCGGGAGTCCAGATACGCAGTATTTT. The variable domain in full, completed from reference TRBV11-2 and TRBJ2-3, reads EAGVAQSPRYKIIEKRQSVAFWCNPISGHATLYWYQQILGQGPKLLIQFQNNGVVDDSQLPKDRFSAERLKGVDSTLKIQPAKLEDSAVYLCASSLGNSGSPDTQYFGPGTRLTVL.